A selection of T cell receptor beta chains follows, all from one sample in a study of cytomegalovirus exposure and HLA in healthy donors. Data came from immunoSEQ multiplex PCR; TCRdb stores just in-frame clones and leaves some out. The table lists a few hundred thousand clones, about 90% of them singletons. The sequencing sample was made of PBMCs. Receptor source: a girl aged 2 to 9 in good health and CMV-seronegative. Each CDR3 is given with its conserved first and last residue. Each record gives: V gene, D gene, clone size, J gene, CDR3 protein, CDR3 DNA. The D gene is left open where the match is weak. Clone size is given for some rows only: seen once, a few or many times, or a class if the clone is expanded.

TRBV27,TRBD2,NA,TRBJ2-7,CASSSPGLAGPYEQYF,TGTGCCAGCAGTTCCCCGGGACTAGCGGGGCCCTACGAGCAGTACTTC
TRBV30,NA,NA,TRBJ1-5,CAWSSGVGQPQHF,TGTGCCTGGAGTTCGGGGGTTGGTCAGCCCCAGCATTTT
TRBV6-1,TRBD1,NA,TRBJ1-2,CASSAEGTGGNGYTF,TGTGCCAGCAGTGCCGAGGGGACAGGGGGCAACGGCTACACCTTC
TRBV29-1,NA,NA,TRBJ1-1,CSVAGGTNTEAFF,TGCAGCGTTGCTGGGGGGACGAACACTGAAGCTTTCTTT
TRBV4-1,TRBD1,NA,TRBJ1-2,CASSRQGQGEASYTF,TGCGCCAGCAGCCGCCAGGGACAGGGGGAAGCGAGCTACACCTTC
TRBV12-5,NA,NA,TRBJ1-5,CASGSHYKNSNQPQHF,TGTGCTAGTGGTTCTCACTATAAGAATAGCAATCAGCCCCAGCATTTT
TRBV7-9,TRBD1,NA,TRBJ1-1,CASSQGRGLDYTEAFF,TGTGCCAGCAGCCAAGGAAGGGGGCTAGACTACACTGAAGCTTTCTTT
TRBV15,NA,once,TRBJ2-3,CATRGDFSTDTQYF,TGTGCCACCAGGGGGGACTTTAGCACAGATACGCAGTATTTT
TRBV2,TRBD2,NA,TRBJ2-1,CASRGGLAGGSYNEQFF,TGTGCCAGCAGGGGAGGACTAGCGGGAGGTTCGTACAATGAGCAGTTCTTC
TRBV7-2,NA,few,TRBJ1-1,CASSLVRTANTEAFF,TGTGCCAGCAGCTTAGTGCGGACAGCGAACACTGAAGCTTTCTTT
TRBV9,NA,NA,TRBJ2-2,CASSVEGTLTGELFF,TGTGCCAGCAGCGTAGAAGGGACACTCACCGGGGAGCTGTTTTTT
TRBV30,NA,NA,TRBJ2-7,CAWERGLQAYEQYF,TGTGCCTGGGAGAGAGGACTGCAAGCCTACGAGCAGTACTTC
TRBV18,TRBD1,NA,TRBJ1-5,CASSPEKGQGTNQPQHF,TGTGCCAGCTCACCAGAAAAGGGACAGGGGACAAATCAGCCCCAGCATTTT
TRBV18,TRBD2,NA,TRBJ2-7,CASSPSLAGGSTHEQYF,TGTGCCAGCTCACCGAGTCTAGCGGGAGGGTCCACTCACGAGCAGTACTTC
TRBV18,NA,NA,TRBJ2-2,CASSPPNGAGELFF,TGTGCCAGCTCACCACCGAACGGGGCCGGGGAGCTGTTTTTT
TRBV4-1,NA,NA,TRBJ1-3,CASSDGRGGWDTIYF,TGCGCCAGCAGCGATGGACGGGGGGGCTGGGACACCATATATTTT
TRBV28,NA,NA,TRBJ1-2,CASSIAHYGYTF,TGTGCCAGCAGTATAGCTCACTATGGCTACACCTTC
TRBV6-1,TRBD1,once,TRBJ1-2,CASLEKGQGGYGYTF,TGTGCCAGCCTTGAAAAAGGACAGGGTGGGTATGGCTACACCTTC
TRBV28,NA,few,TRBJ1-2,CASSLFGGGANGYTF,TGTGCCAGCAGTTTATTCGGGGGGGGCGCGAATGGCTACACCTTC
TRBV18,NA,NA,TRBJ2-7,CASSPSSGNYEQYF,TGTGCCAGCTCACCCAGCTCGGGTAACTACGAGCAGTACTTC
TRBV5-4,NA,NA,TRBJ2-1,CASSLAGAGYNEQFF,TGTGCCAGCAGCTTGGCTGGTGCGGGATACAATGAGCAGTTCTTC
TRBV5-1,TRBD1,NA,TRBJ1-4,CASSKLPGTGGEKLFF,TGCGCCAGCAGCAAATTACCCGGGACAGGAGGAGAAAAACTGTTTTTT
TRBV19,TRBD1,NA,TRBJ1-1,CASSMAGQGNTEAFF,TGTGCCAGTAGTATGGCAGGACAGGGGAACACTGAAGCTTTCTTT
TRBV6-1,TRBD2,NA,TRBJ2-7,CASSVSGVGGSEQYF,TGTGCCAGCAGTGTTAGCGGGGTGGGCGGGTCCGAGCAGTACTTC
TRBV5-6,TRBD2,NA,TRBJ2-7,CASSVWGREEIEQYF,TGTGCCAGCAGCGTTTGGGGGCGGGAGGAAATAGAGCAGTACTTC
TRBV7-9,TRBD1,NA,TRBJ1-2,CASSLAGQPIYGYTF,TGTGCCAGCAGCTTAGCGGGACAGCCCATCTATGGCTACACCTTC
TRBV7-9,NA,NA,TRBJ2-7,CASKRAGSYEQYF,TGTGCCAGCAAACGGGCGGGTTCCTACGAGCAGTACTTC
TRBV29-1,NA,NA,TRBJ2-2,CSVRQAPGELFF,TGCAGCGTTCGACAGGCCCCCGGGGAGCTGTTTTTT
TRBV13,NA,NA,TRBJ2-3,CASSLAETSTDTQYF,TGTGCCAGCAGCTTAGCTGAGACTAGCACAGATACGCAGTATTTT
TRBV7-9,TRBD1,NA,TRBJ1-3,CASSLGATGPVSGNTIYF,TGTGCCAGCAGCCTAGGGGCGACAGGGCCGGTCTCTGGAAACACCATATATTTT
TRBV7-2,NA,NA,TRBJ1-5,CASSLIMNQPQHF,TGTGCCAGCAGCTTAATTATGAATCAGCCCCAGCATTTT
TRBV7-8,NA,NA,TRBJ2-7,CASSPGIRSYEQYF,TGTGCCAGCTCCCCGGGAATCAGGTCCTACGAGCAGTACTTC
TRBV19,NA,NA,TRBJ2-2,CASRWQQGNTGELFF,TGTGCCAGTAGATGGCAACAGGGGAACACCGGGGAGCTGTTTTTT
TRBV4-2,TRBD2,once,TRBJ2-3,CASSQDGTSGGAEADTQYF,TGTGCCAGCAGCCAAGATGGGACTAGCGGGGGGGCCGAGGCAGATACGCAGTATTTT
TRBV7-2,TRBD1,NA,TRBJ2-3,CASSLEWGQGRNTQYF,TGTGCCAGCAGCTTAGAATGGGGACAGGGTCGAAATACGCAGTATTTT
TRBV18,NA,NA,TRBJ1-1,CASSPRPGQNTEAFF,TGTGCCAGCTCACCACGGCCAGGGCAGAACACTGAAGCTTTCTTT
TRBV5-6,TRBD1,NA,TRBJ1-2,CASSLGIQGADGYTF,TGTGCCAGCAGCTTGGGGATACAGGGGGCGGATGGCTACACCTTC
TRBV29-1,NA,once,TRBJ1-2,CSVQPPRTRGGYTF,TGCAGCGTCCAACCCCCCCGGACAAGGGGTGGCTACACCTTC
TRBV2,TRBD1,NA,TRBJ2-7,CASLGQGLNYEQYF,TGTGCCAGTCTCGGACAGGGTCTAAACTACGAGCAGTACTTC
TRBV27,TRBD1,NA,TRBJ1-5,CASRSDRGPNQPQHF,TGTGCCAGCAGATCTGACAGGGGGCCCAATCAGCCCCAGCATTTT
TRBV14,TRBD2,few,TRBJ2-7,CASSQDPLLAGVVEQYF,TGTGCCAGCAGCCAAGACCCCTTGTTAGCGGGAGTTGTCGAGCAGTACTTC
TRBV19,TRBD2,NA,TRBJ2-3,CASSPVFSGGTDTQYF,TGTGCCAGTAGTCCGGTCTTTAGCGGGGGGACAGATACGCAGTATTTT
TRBV27,NA,NA,TRBJ2-3,CASTAGWGNTDTQYF,TGTGCCAGCACGGCGGGGTGGGGGAACACAGATACGCAGTATTTT
TRBV6-4,NA,NA,TRBJ2-3,CASSINLRADTQYF,TGTGCCAGCAGCATTAACCTCAGGGCAGATACGCAGTATTTT
TRBV15,NA,NA,TRBJ2-5,CATSRDLGAQTQYF,TGTGCCACCAGCAGAGATTTGGGGGCACAGACCCAGTACTTC
TRBV7-8,TRBD2,NA,TRBJ2-2,CASLSGVTGELFF,TGTGCCAGCCTTAGCGGGGTCACCGGGGAGCTGTTTTTT